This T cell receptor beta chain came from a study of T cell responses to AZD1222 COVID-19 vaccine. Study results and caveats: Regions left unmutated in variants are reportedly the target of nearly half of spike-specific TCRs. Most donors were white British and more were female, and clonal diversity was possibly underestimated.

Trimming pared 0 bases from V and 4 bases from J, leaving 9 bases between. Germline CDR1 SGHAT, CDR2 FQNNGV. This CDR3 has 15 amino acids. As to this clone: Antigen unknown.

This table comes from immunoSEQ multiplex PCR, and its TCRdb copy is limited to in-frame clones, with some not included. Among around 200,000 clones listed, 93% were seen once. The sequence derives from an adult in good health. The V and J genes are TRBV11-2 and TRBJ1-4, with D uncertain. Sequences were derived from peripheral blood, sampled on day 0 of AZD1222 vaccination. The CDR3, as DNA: TGTGCCAGCAGCTTAGACGGGCGGATTAATGAAAAACTGTTTTTT. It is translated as CASSLDGRINEKLFF.